Each of the 17 T cell receptor beta chains below was sequenced from the same sample in a study of T cell responses to AZD1222 COVID-19 vaccine. Profiling relied on immunoSEQ multiplex PCR, and the TCRdb table lists in-frame clones only, not all of them. The sample records around 140,000 clones, roughly 92% being singletons. This material consisted of peripheral blood, taken on day 0 of AZD1222 vaccination. These receptors were obtained from an adult in good health.

The genes are TRBV28 and TRBJ2-7; D is possibly TRBD1 (6 bases). In germline, CDR1 is MDHEN, CDR2 SYDVKM. Trimming took 2 bases from V and 5 from J, leaving 10 bases between them. The CDR3 length is 13 residues. The CDR3 is CASSLDRLDEQYF. The CDR3 coding sequence is TGTGCCAGCAGTTTAGACAGGCTGGACGAGCAGTACTTC.

This chain connects TRBV12-3 or TRBV12-4 to TRBJ2-3; weak D call: TRBD2 (5 bases). The CDR3 spans 13 residues. The V and J ends lost 0 bases and 4 bases respectively, with 5 bases between them. CDR3 sequence reads: CASSLAGADTQYF. CDR3 sequence (DNA): TGTGCCAGCAGTTTAGCGGGAGCAGATACGCAGTATTTT.

This clone was found once. The gene calls are TRBV4-2 and TRBJ2-5; D gene unclear. This CDR3 has 14 residues. The germline gives CDR1 LGHNA, CDR2 YNFKEQ. V was clipped by 0 bases and J by 3 bases, with 8 bases between them. CDR3 loop: CASSQEIPEETQYF. The CDR3 DNA reads TGTGCCAGCAGCCAAGAAATCCCCGAAGAGACCCAGTACTTC.

J is TRBJ1-1 and V is TRBV7-2; D not resolved. With 4 bases removed from V and 4 bases from J, the gap between germline ends came to 10 bases. The CDR3 consists of 13 residues. Germline CDR1 SGHTA, CDR2 FQGNSA. The CDR3 is CASSSQSGTEAFF. For the CDR3, the DNA is TGTGCCAGCAGCTCGCAGAGTGGCACTGAAGCTTTCTTT.

The chain links TRBV7-2 to TRBJ1-6; no firm D call. V lost 5 bases, J lost 5 bases, and 10 bases lay in between. The CDR3 extends over 14 amino acids. Germline lookup yields CDR1 SGHTA and CDR2 FQGNSA. CDR3 DNA sequence: TGTGCCAGCAGCACGGGTTTAGATAATTCACCCCTCCACTTT. Amino acid sequence: CASSTGLDNSPLHF.

The chain couples TRBV2 to TRBJ2-2, with no clear D. CDR1 is SNHLY and CDR2 is FYNNEI in the germline V gene. The ends were cut back, 7 bases at V and 5 bases at J, with 5 bases in the middle. The CDR3 is 11 amino acids. The CDR3: CASTNTGELFF. DNA of the CDR3: TGTGCCAGCACCAATACCGGGGAGCTGTTTTTT.

The chain combines TRBV10-1 with TRBJ2-5; 10 nucleotides match TRBD2. After removal of 3 bases from V and 7 bases from J, the junction contained 8 bases not matched to a gene. The CDR3 is made up of 15 amino acids. Germline assignment: CDR1 WNHNN and CDR2 SYGVQD (reference sequence). CDR3 in amino acids: CASSESGTSVGTQYF. The CDR3 DNA follows: TGCGCCAGCAGTGAATCCGGGACTAGCGTTGGGACCCAGTACTTC.

The chain uses TRBV11-2 and TRBJ2-2, with D possibly being TRBD2 (6 bases). Per germline, CDR1 SGHAT and CDR2 FQNNGV. V was shortened by 3 bases and J by 3 bases, with 11 bases between the two germline ends. CDR3 length: 15 amino acids. CDR3 in amino acids: CASSFAGWDTGELFF. The CDR3 DNA is TGTGCCAGCAGCTTCGCGGGGTGGGACACCGGGGAGCTGTTTTTT.

This chain links TRBV11-1 with TRBJ2-7, with a tentative D call TRBD2 (6 bases). Between the trimmed V and J ends, which lost 3 bases and 6 bases, there was a span of 12 bases. This CDR3 region has 13 residues. Per the germline V gene, CDR1 is SGHAT and CDR2 is FQDESV (reference sequence). DNA of the CDR3: TGTGCCAGCAGCTTTACTTCCGGGGGCGAGCAGTACTTC. Translated: CASSFTSGGEQYF.

DNA for the CDR3: TGTGCCAGCAGCTTAGCGCGGGACTACCGATACAATGAGCAGTTCTTC. Translation: CASSLARDYRYNEQFF. The chain has TRBV11-1 and TRBJ2-1; 7 bases map to TRBD2. Germline lookup yields CDR1 SGHAT and CDR2 FQDESV (reference sequence). This CDR3 has 16 amino acids. With 0 bases clipped from V and 4 bases from J, the junction kept 6 bases outside the gene matches.

The gene calls are TRBV15 and TRBJ2-3; 10 bases fit TRBD2. Trimming removed 7 bases from V and 6 bases from J; junction bases left unmatched: 13. From germline, CDR1 is LNHNV and CDR2 YYDKDF (reference sequence). This CDR3 has 16 residues. CDR3 sequence (DNA): TGTGCCACCAAGGGGACTAGCGAAATTATCACTGATACGCAGTATTTT. Its translation is CATKGTSEIITDTQYF.

The rearrangement uses TRBV7-8 and TRBJ2-1, with TRBD2 matching over 12 bases. The junction had 7 bases not matched to a gene; V was cut back by 6 bases and J by 4 bases. In germline, CDR1 is SGHVS, CDR2 FQNEAQ. This CDR3 is built from 16 residues. CDR3: CASSFTSGGHYNEQFF. CDR3 coding DNA: TGTGCCAGCAGTTTTACTAGCGGGGGGCATTACAATGAGCAGTTCTTC.

The chain employs TRBV24-1 and TRBJ1-3; D gene ambiguous. V lost 5 bases and J 8 bases, leaving 9 bases between the germline ends. In germline, CDR1 is KGHDR, CDR2 SFDVKD. The CDR3 is 12 residues long. CDR3 bases: TGTGCCACCAGTGGCGGCCCTGACACCATATATTTT. It specifies CATSGGPDTIYF.

The chain couples TRBV10-2 to TRBJ1-2; no clear D gene. Germline V gene sequence: CDR1 WSHSY, CDR2 SAAADI. The V end was cut by 3 bases, the J end by 8 bases, with 19 bases between. This CDR3 has 15 amino acids. CDR3 nucleotide sequence: TGCGCCAGCAGTGATCAAGGTTGGAGACTGGAGGGCTACACCTTC. It specifies CASSDQGWRLEGYTF.

This clone was counted between two and nine times. The gene calls are TRBV7-8 and TRBJ2-5; D is undetermined. The CDR3 contains 12 residues. Germline V gene sequence: CDR1 SGHVS, CDR2 FQNEAQ. Trimming shortened V by 1 base and J by 5 bases, and 5 bases separated the two germline ends. This CDR3 reads CASSLVVETQYF. DNA for the CDR3: TGTGCCAGCAGCTTAGTGGTGGAGACCCAGTACTTC.

The chain has TRBV6-6 and TRBJ2-7; no clear D. Trimming removed 0 bases from V and 2 bases from J, with 5 bases in between. The germline V gene encodes CDR1 MNHNY and CDR2 SVGAGI (reference sequence). This CDR3 spans 13 amino acids. DNA of the CDR3: TGTGCCAGCAGTTACTCGGGAACCTACGAGCAGTACTTC. It codes for CASSYSGTYEQYF.

J is TRBJ2-7 and V is TRBV4-1; no clear D. Germline CDR1 reads MGHRA; CDR2 reads YSYEKL. The CDR3 sequence is 15 residues long. V lost 1 base to trimming and J lost 3 bases, with 13 bases between them. Written as DNA, the CDR3 is TGCGCCAGCAGCCAAGGGTCCAGCCCCAACTACGAGCAGTACTTC. It encodes CASSQGSSPNYEQYF.